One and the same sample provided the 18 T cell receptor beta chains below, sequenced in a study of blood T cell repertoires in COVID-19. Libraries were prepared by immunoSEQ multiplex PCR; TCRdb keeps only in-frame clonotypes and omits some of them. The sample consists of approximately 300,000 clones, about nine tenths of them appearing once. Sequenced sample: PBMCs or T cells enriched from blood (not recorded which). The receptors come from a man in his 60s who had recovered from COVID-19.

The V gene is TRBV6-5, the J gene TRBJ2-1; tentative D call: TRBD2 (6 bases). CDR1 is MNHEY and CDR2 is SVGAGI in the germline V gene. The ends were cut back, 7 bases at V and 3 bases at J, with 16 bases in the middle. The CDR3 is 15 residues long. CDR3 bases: TGTGCCAGCACGTTAGCGGCCCTTAACTACAATGAGCAGTTCTTC. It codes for CASTLAALNYNEQFF.

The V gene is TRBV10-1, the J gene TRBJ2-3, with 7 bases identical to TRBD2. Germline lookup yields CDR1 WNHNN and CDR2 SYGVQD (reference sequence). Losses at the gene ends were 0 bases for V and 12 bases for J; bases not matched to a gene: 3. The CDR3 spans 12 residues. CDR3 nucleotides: TGCGCCAGCAGTGAGTCAGCGGGATACCAGTATTTT. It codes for CASSESAGYQYF.

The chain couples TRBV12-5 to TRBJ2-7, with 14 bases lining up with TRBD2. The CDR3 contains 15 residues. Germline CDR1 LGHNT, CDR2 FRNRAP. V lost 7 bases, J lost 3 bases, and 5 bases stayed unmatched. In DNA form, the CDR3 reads TGTGCTAGTGCCAGAGGGACTAGCGGGAGCTACGAGCAGTACTTC. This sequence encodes CASARGTSGSYEQYF.

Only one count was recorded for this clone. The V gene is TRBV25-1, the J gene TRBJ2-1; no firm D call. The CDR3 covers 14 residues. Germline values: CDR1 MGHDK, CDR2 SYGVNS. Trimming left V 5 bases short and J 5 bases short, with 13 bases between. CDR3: CASSPLKRDNEQFF. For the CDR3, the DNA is TGTGCCAGCAGTCCCTTAAAGAGAGACAATGAGCAGTTCTTC.

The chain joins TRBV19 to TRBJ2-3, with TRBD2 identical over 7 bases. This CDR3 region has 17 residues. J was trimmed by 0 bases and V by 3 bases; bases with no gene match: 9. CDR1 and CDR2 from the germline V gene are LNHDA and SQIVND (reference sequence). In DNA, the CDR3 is TGTGCCAGTAGTATCCCCCCCGGGACTACAAGCACAGATACGCAGTATTTT. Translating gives CASSIPPGTTSTDTQYF.

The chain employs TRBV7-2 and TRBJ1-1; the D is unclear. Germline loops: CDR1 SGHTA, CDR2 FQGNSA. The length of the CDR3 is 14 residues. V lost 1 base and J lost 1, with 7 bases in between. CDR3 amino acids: CASSLGGRNTEAFF. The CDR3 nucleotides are TGTGCCAGCAGCTTAGGTGGTAGGAACACTGAAGCTTTCTTT.

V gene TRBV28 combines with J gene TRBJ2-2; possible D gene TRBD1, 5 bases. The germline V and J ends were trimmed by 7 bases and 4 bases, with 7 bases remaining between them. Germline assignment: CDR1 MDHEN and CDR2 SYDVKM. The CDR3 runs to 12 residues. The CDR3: CASTGATGELFF. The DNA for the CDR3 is TGTGCCAGCACTGGGGCCACCGGGGAGCTGTTTTTT.

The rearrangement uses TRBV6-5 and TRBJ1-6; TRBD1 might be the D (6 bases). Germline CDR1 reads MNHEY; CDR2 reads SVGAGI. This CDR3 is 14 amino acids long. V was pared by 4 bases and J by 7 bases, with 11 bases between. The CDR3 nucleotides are TGTGCCAGCAGTTTTAAAAGGGGGAATTCACCCCTCCACTTT. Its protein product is CASSFKRGNSPLHF.

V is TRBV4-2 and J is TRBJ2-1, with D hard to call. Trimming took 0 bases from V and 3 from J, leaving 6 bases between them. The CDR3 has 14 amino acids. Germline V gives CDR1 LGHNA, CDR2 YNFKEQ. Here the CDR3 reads CASSQERVYNEQFF. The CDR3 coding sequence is TGTGCCAGCAGCCAAGAGCGTGTCTACAATGAGCAGTTCTTC.

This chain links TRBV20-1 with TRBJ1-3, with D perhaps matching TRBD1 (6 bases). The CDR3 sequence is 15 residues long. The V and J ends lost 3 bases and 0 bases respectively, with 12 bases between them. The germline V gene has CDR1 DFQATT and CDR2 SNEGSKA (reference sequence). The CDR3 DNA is TGCAGTGCTAGTCATGGACAGCTCTCTGGAAACACCATATATTTT. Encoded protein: CSASHGQLSGNTIYF.

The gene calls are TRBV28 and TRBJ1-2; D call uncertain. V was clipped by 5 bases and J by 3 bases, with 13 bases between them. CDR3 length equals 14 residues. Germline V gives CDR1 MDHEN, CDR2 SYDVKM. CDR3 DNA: TGTGCCAGCAGTATACCCACCAGGTACTATGGCTACACCTTC. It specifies CASSIPTRYYGYTF.

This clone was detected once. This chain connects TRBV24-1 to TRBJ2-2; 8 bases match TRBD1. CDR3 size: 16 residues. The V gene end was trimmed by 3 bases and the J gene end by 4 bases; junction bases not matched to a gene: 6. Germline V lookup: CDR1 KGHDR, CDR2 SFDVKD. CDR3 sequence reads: CATSDPGQGLTGELFF. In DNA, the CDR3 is TGTGCCACCAGTGATCCAGGACAGGGTCTCACCGGGGAGCTGTTTTTT.

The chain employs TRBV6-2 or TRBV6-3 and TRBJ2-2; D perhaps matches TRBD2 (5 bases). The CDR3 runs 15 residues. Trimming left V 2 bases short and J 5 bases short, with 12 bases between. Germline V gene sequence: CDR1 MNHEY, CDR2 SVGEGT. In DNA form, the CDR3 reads TGTGCCAGCAGTTACGCGAGGGTGGGAACCGGGGAGCTGTTTTTT. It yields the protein CASSYARVGTGELFF.

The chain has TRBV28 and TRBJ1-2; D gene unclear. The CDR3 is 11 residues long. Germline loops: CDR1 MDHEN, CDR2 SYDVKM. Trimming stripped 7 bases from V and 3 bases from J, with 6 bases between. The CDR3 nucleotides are TGTGCCAGCAACAAAGACTATGGCTACACCTTC. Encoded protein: CASNKDYGYTF.

The CDR3 is CASSLEQDNEQFF. The CDR3 region has the DNA TGTGCCAGCAGCTTAGAACAGGACAATGAGCAGTTCTTC. V usage is TRBV11-3 and J usage is TRBJ2-1; a possible D gene is TRBD1 (5 bases). The CDR3 length is 13 residues. With 0 bases removed from V and 5 bases from J, the gap between germline ends came to 5 bases. In germline, CDR1 is SGHNT, CDR2 YENEEA. The complete variable domain, with remaining parts taken from reference TRBV11-3 and TRBJ2-1, reads EAGVVQSPRYKIIEKKQPVAFWCNPISGHNTLYWYLQNLGQGPELLIRYENEEAVDDSQLPKDRFSAERLKGVDSTLKIQPAELGDSAVYLCASSLEQDNEQFFGPGTRLTVL.

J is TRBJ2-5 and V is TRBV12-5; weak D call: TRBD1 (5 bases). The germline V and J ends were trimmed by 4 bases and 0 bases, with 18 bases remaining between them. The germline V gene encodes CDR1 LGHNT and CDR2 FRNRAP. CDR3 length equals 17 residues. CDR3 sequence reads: CASGSHPGQKDQETQYF. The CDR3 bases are TGTGCTAGTGGTTCCCATCCCGGACAAAAAGACCAAGAGACCCAGTACTTC.

CDR3 DNA: TGTGCCAGCGGCACCGGGACAGGCCCTCGGTGCGAGCAGTACTTC. The encoded protein is CASGTGTGPRCEQYF. The chain joins TRBV21-1 to TRBJ2-7; no DNA check was done on the table's D call, TRBD1. TRBV21-1 is tagged as a pseudogene. The CDR3 totals 15 residues.

CDR3 amino acids: CASETSGRTPIKQFF. CDR3 nucleotides: TGTGCCAGCGAAACTAGCGGGAGAACACCTATAAAGCAGTTCTTC. The chain couples TRBV25-1 to TRBJ2-1; 11 nucleotides align to TRBD2. Germline CDR1 is MGHDK and CDR2 is SYGVNS. This CDR3 region has 15 residues. V was pared by 8 bases and J by 11 bases, with 14 bases of the junction left unmatched.